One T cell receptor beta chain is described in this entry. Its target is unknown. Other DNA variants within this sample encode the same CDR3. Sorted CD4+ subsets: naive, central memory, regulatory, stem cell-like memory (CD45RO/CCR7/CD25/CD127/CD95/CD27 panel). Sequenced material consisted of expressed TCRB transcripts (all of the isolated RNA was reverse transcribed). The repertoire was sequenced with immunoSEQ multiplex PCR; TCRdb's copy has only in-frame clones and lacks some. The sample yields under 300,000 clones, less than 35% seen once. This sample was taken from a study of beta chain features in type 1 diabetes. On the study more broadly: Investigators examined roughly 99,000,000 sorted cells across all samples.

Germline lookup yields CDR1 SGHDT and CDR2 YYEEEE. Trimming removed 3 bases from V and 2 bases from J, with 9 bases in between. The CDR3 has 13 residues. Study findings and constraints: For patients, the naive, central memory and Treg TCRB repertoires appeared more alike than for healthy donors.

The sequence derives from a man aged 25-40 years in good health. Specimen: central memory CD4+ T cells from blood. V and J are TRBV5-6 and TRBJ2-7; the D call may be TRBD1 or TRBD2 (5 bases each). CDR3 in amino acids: CASSSGRPYEQYF. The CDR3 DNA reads TGTGCCAGCAGCTCGGGACGTCCCTACGAGCAGTACTTC.